This TCR beta chain emerged from a study of T cell repertoires in cytomegalovirus infection. Study-wide context: Matching HLA type, along with CMV infection, was indicated by public TCR beta signatures.

Trimming removed 6 bases from V and 9 bases from J, with 15 bases in between. The germline gives CDR1 MNHEY, CDR2 SVGAGI. The CDR3 extends over 14 amino acids. This clonotype showed up just a few times. The antigen remains undetermined. Each CDR3 protein gets one entry after TCRdb re-called the reads with MiXCR. The table lists approximately 310,000 distinct CDR3 sequences, 25% of them singletons. V is TRBV6-5 and J is TRBJ1-6, with D possibly being TRBD1 (5 bases). The receptor was isolated from a human donor in good health (CMV status not recorded). Some clones in this sample may be carry-over from other donors' samples. This specimen consisted of cultured PBMCs, obtained from culture after CMV antigen stimulation. In nucleotides, the CDR3 is TGTGCCAGCAGATCTCACAGGTTGGGTTCACCCCTCCACTTT. It encodes CASRSHRLGSPLHF.